Listed below are T cell receptor beta chains from one sample, sequenced in a study of blood T cell repertoires in COVID-19. Clones were sequenced by immunoSEQ multiplex PCR, and TCRdb holds only the in-frame ones, with some missing. The sample has some 47,000 clones, about 88% seen once. The material sequenced was peripheral blood. The receptors originated from a human donor in a cohort sampled during active COVID-19. CDR3s include the opening cysteine and the closing phenylalanine or tryptophan. The D gene is left open where the match is weak. A row's size may be missing; if present it is once, few, many or a size class.

J gene | clone size | V gene | D gene | CDR3 protein | CDR3 DNA
TRBJ2-1 | - | TRBV5-1 | TRBD1 | CASSLWGQGANEQFF | TGCGCCAGCAGCTTGTGGGGACAGGGGGCTAATGAGCAGTTCTTC
TRBJ1-4 | - | TRBV19 | - | CASSILGTNEKLFF | TGTGCCAGTAGTATTTTGGGCACGAATGAAAAACTGTTTTTT
TRBJ1-1 | - | TRBV11-2 | - | CASSLTSPGLRTEAFF | TGTGCCAGCAGCTTAACGTCCCCGGGACTGAGGACTGAAGCTTTCTTT
TRBJ2-1 | - | TRBV9 | TRBD2 | CASSGGLNDYNEQFF | TGTGCCAGCAGCGGGGGACTAAACGATTACAATGAGCAGTTCTTC
TRBJ1-2 | few | TRBV7-9 | - | CASSYQATGYTF | TGTGCCAGCAGCTACCAGGCGACAGGCTACACCTTC
TRBJ1-1 | - | TRBV5-1 | - | CASSLEVSGGTEAFF | TGCGCCAGCAGCTTGGAGGTGTCGGGGGGCACTGAAGCTTTCTTT
TRBJ1-1 | - | TRBV7-8 | - | CASSSDPGTNTEAFF | TGTGCCAGCAGCTCAGACCCCGGGACAAACACTGAAGCTTTCTTT
TRBJ2-5 | - | TRBV4-1 | TRBD2 | CASSQPSGGARETQYF | TGCGCCAGCAGCCAACCTAGCGGGGGGGCTAGGGAGACCCAGTACTTC
TRBJ2-5 | - | TRBV11-2 | TRBD2 | CASSRRGIAGEETQYF | TGTGCCAGCAGCCGACGGGGGATAGCGGGAGAAGAGACCCAGTACTTC
TRBJ1-3 | few | TRBV5-1 | - | CASSLGQTGNTIYF | TGCGCCAGCAGCTTGGGACAGACTGGAAACACCATATATTTT
TRBJ1-2 | - | TRBV7-9 | - | CASSLHNDGYTF | TGTGCCAGCAGCCTCCACAACGATGGCTACACCTTC
TRBJ2-3 | - | TRBV4-2 | TRBD1 | CASSQESTGGPDTQYF | TGTGCCAGCAGCCAAGAGTCGACAGGGGGACCAGATACGCAGTATTTT
TRBJ1-5 | - | TRBV30 | - | CAWSGWVEQPQHF | TGTGCCTGGAGCGGGTGGGTGGAGCAGCCCCAGCATTTT
TRBJ1-1 | - | TRBV6-2/TRBV6-3 | TRBD1 | CASSPLRDRDSEAFF | TGTGCCAGCAGTCCGCTGAGGGACAGGGATTCTGAAGCTTTCTTT
TRBJ2-1 | - | TRBV29-1 | - | CSVLTSSNEQFF | TGCAGCGTGCTGACTAGTTCGAATGAGCAGTTCTTC
TRBJ2-5 | - | TRBV19 | - | CASSIDEQSLAKGKTQYF | TGTGCCAGTAGTATAGATGAACAGTCGCTAGCGAAAGGAAAGACCCAGTACTTC
TRBJ2-3 | - | TRBV12-3/TRBV12-4 | - | CASIETNTDTQYF | TGTGCCAGCATCGAGACTAATACAGATACGCAGTATTTT
TRBJ1-2 | once | TRBV7-2 | TRBD1 | CASSSRTGDNYGYTF | TGTGCCAGCAGCTCAAGGACAGGGGATAACTATGGCTACACCTTC